The rows below give T cell receptor beta chains drawn from one sample of a study of T cell responses to AZD1222 COVID-19 vaccine. Only in-frame clones appear in the TCRdb table, and some are missing; sequencing was by immunoSEQ multiplex PCR. The sample contains 90,000 to 150,000 clones, 80% to 90% of which appear only once. This sample comprised peripheral blood, obtained 28 days after the second AZD1222 dose. These receptors were taken from an adult who received the AZD1222 COVID-19 vaccine. CDR3s include the opening cysteine and the closing phenylalanine or tryptophan. Each record gives: V gene, clone size, D gene, CDR3 length, J gene, CDR3 DNA, CDR3 protein. The D gene is left open where the match is weak. Rows may omit the clone size; those that give it use once, few, many or a size class.

TRBV6-4	.	TRBD1	14	TRBJ2-3	TGTGCCAGCAGTGACGGGACAGCAAAAGATACGCAGTATTTT	CASSDGTAKDTQYF
TRBV7-2	.	.	15	TRBJ1-5	TGTGCCAGCAGCTTAGCGGCGTATAGCAATCAGCCCCAGCATTTT	CASSLAAYSNQPQHF
TRBV5-1	.	.	16	TRBJ1-4	TGCGCCAGCAGCGGGGGGCAGGGAGATGTACAAGAAAAACTGTTTTTT	CASSGGQGDVQEKLFF
TRBV18	.	.	16	TRBJ1-3	TGTGCCAGCTCACCAGACAGGCCAAACTCTGGAAACACCATATATTTT	CASSPDRPNSGNTIYF
TRBV6-1	once	.	17	TRBJ1-3	TGTGCCAGCAGTGAATATAAGTATGGGGTCTCTGGAAACACCATATATTTT	CASSEYKYGVSGNTIYF
TRBV7-9	once	TRBD2	18	TRBJ2-7	TGTGCCAGCAGCTTACCCCCCCGGGTAGCGGGGGGGCCTGACGAGCAGTACTTC	CASSLPPRVAGGPDEQYF
TRBV4-1	few	TRBD2	17	TRBJ2-5	TGCGCCAGCAGCCAAGTCGCTAGCGGGGGGGCACAAGAGACCCAGTACTTC	CASSQVASGGAQETQYF
TRBV2	.	.	12	TRBJ2-2	TGTGCCAGCAGAGCGGACGTGGGAGGGCTGTTTTTT	CASRADVGGLFF
TRBV10-1	.	.	13	TRBJ2-3	TGCGCCAGCAGTGATACAGGGAGGGATACGCAGTATTTT	CASSDTGRDTQYF
TRBV7-6	.	.	15	TRBJ2-7	TGTGCCAGCAGTTCCCCCGGGACCAACGGGTACGAGCAGTACTTC	CASSSPGTNGYEQYF
TRBV28	.	TRBD1	15	TRBJ1-1	TGTGCCAGCACAACCTCTGGGACAGACAACACTGAAGCTTTCTTT	CASTTSGTDNTEAFF
TRBV5-1	once	TRBD2	14	TRBJ2-3	TGCGCCAGCGAGGCTAGCGGGGGTACAGATACGCAGTATTTT	CASEASGGTDTQYF
TRBV5-4	.	.	15	TRBJ2-7	TGTGCCAGCAGCTCAGGGGGGTCCTCACCCTACGAGCAGTACTTC	CASSSGGSSPYEQYF
TRBV4-2	few	TRBD2	16	TRBJ2-7	TGTGCCAGCAGCCCAGGACTAGCTCTTTCCTCCTACGAGCAGTACTTC	CASSPGLALSSYEQYF
TRBV11-1	.	.	15	TRBJ1-4	TGTGCCAGCAGTCCGTTGGGCGTGGCGGAAGAAAAACTGTTTTTT	CASSPLGVAEEKLFF
TRBV9	.	.	15	TRBJ2-7	TGTGCCAGCAGCCCGCGGGACACCCGTGGGTACGAGCAGTACTTC	CASSPRDTRGYEQYF
TRBV24-1	.	.	12	TRBJ2-7	TGTGCCACCAGTGATTTGCCCTGGCAGTACTACTTC	CATSDLPWQYYF
TRBV10-1	.	.	8	TRBJ2-7	TGCGCCAGCTCGAGACAGTACTTC	CASSRQYF
TRBV21-1	.	.	15	TRBJ2-7	TGTGCCAGCAGCAAAGTAAAGCCCTACCACCTCGAGCAGTACTTC	CASSKVKPYHLEQYF
TRBV11-2	.	TRBD2	15	TRBJ2-1	TGTGCCAGCAGCCGCCTAGCGGGATCCGGCAATGAGCAGTTCTTC	CASSRLAGSGNEQFF
TRBV5-1	.	.	14	TRBJ2-7	TGCGCCAGCAGCCCAGGGGACCTCTCCTACGAGCAGTACTTC	CASSPGDLSYEQYF
TRBV30	.	.	15	TRBJ2-7	TGTGCCTGGAGTGTACCCAGGTCCTACTCCTACGAGCAGTACTTC	CAWSVPRSYSYEQYF
TRBV19	.	.	14	TRBJ2-7	TGTGCCAGTAGTGTCGTAGGGGTTTCGGACGAGCAGTACTTC	CASSVVGVSDEQYF
TRBV19	.	.	14	TRBJ1-5	TGTGCCAGTAGTAATGCGGGGGGTGCAGAGCCCCAGCATTTT	CASSNAGGAEPQHF
TRBV7-6	once	TRBD2	15	TRBJ2-5	TGTGCCAGCAGCTTCCGCCAGCGGGGGGGAGAGACCCAGTACTTC	CASSFRQRGGETQYF
TRBV18	.	TRBD1	15	TRBJ1-1	TGTGCCAGCTCACCATTGGACAGGGCCAACACTGAAGCTTTCTTT	CASSPLDRANTEAFF
TRBV7-8	once	.	16	TRBJ1-5	TGTGCCAGCAGCTTAGCGCTCCAGTATAGCAATCAGCCCCAGCATTTT	CASSLALQYSNQPQHF
TRBV3-1/TRBV3-2	.	.	16	TRBJ2-7	TGTGCCAGCAGCCAATGGTCTACTAGCAGGTCGTACGAGCAGTACTTC	CASSQWSTSRSYEQYF
TRBV6-5	.	.	14	TRBJ2-3	TGTGCCAGCAGTTACTCTCAGGGGACAGATACGCAGTATTTT	CASSYSQGTDTQYF
TRBV12-3/TRBV12-4	.	.	12	TRBJ2-3	TGTGCCAGCAGTTTCCTGGGGGATACGCAGTATTTT	CASSFLGDTQYF